Included here is one TCR beta chain sequence, with context. The antigen remains unidentified. This entry comes from a study of regulatory T cells in long-lasting Graves disease. This sample's time point: persistent/refractory GD, antithyroid drugs over 5 years with positive TRAb. The TCR library was made from RNA extracted from PBMCs. Study conclusions and caveats: Patients with persistent disease shared some 2,900 public clonotypes, outpacing the 966 shared by new patients. Thyroid tissue went unstudied; only peripheral blood was examined.

CDR3-region Arm-PCR and iRepertoire HTBI primers produced the TCR beta libraries. How the authors handled the data: Across all samples, approximately 64 TRBV segments and around 15 TRBJ segments were identified. Using its own MiXCR run on the multiplex PCR reads, TCRdb lists one record per CDR3 protein. For this entry, the V and J calls and clone size follow TCRdb and not the study's own pipeline. This sample has some 370,000 distinct CDR3 sequences, with roughly 20% found just once. The CDR3 consists of 15 residues. Germline assignment: CDR1 DFQATT and CDR2 SNEGSKA (reference sequence). V dropped 3 bases and J dropped 4 bases, with 18 bases sitting between them.

The sequences come from peripheral blood mononuclear cells (PBMCs), collected when the disease was refractory, from a patient treated with antithyroid drugs. This chain joins TRBV20-1 and TRBJ1-1; the D is unclear. The sequence came from a woman aged 40-49 years with Graves disease. CDR3 amino acids: CSARGSLEPRTEAFF. The CDR3 DNA follows: TGCAGTGCTAGGGGGAGCTTGGAACCCCGCACTGAAGCTTTCTTT.